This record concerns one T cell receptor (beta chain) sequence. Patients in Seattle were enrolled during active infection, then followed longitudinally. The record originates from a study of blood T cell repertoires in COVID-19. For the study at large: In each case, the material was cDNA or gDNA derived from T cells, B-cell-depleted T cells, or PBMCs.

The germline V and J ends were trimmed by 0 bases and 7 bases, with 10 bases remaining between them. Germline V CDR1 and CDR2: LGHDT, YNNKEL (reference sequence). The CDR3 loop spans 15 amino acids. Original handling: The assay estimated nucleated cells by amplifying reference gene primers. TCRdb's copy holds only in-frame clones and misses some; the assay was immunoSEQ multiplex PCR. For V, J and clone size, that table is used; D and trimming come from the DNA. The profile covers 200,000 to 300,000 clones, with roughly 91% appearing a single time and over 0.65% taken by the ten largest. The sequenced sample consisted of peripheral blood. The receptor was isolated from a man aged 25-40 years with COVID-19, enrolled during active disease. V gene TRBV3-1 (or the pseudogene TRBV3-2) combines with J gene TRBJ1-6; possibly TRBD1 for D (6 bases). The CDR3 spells CASSQEWGQNSPLHF. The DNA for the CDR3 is TGTGCCAGCAGCCAAGAGTGGGGGCAAAATTCACCCCTCCACTTT.